The next 15 T cell receptor beta chains were all read from a single sample in a study of cytomegalovirus exposure and HLA in healthy donors. Use of 60 Vbeta and 13 Jbeta primers characterized the PCR. Generated by immunoSEQ multiplex PCR, the TCRdb table keeps only in-frame clones and is missing some. This table holds 190,000 or so clones, around 86% found once. Sequenced: PBMCs. The receptors were sampled from a man aged 50-60 years in good health and CMV-seronegative.

The V and J genes are TRBV18 and TRBJ1-2; 7 positions agree with TRBD1. The trim removed 0 bases at V and 4 bases at J, leaving 2 bases unmatched. This CDR3 region has 14 residues. Germline V gives CDR1 KGHSH, CDR2 LQKENI. CDR3 loop: CASSPPDRTYGYTF. The CDR3 bases are TGTGCCAGCTCACCACCGGACAGGACCTATGGCTACACCTTC.

The chain couples TRBV14 to TRBJ2-7; 11 positions match TRBD1. J lost 3 bases, V lost 3 bases, and 4 bases had no gene match. The CDR3 extends over 15 amino acids. Looked up from germline, CDR1 is SGHDN and CDR2 is FVKESK. This chain's CDR3 is CASSQDRGLFYEQYF. CDR3 bases: TGTGCCAGCAGCCAGGACAGGGGGCTTTTCTACGAGCAGTACTTC.

The chain couples TRBV21-1 to TRBJ1-4; no DNA check was done on the table's D call, TRBD1. TRBV21-1 is described as a pseudogene. There are 16 residues in the CDR3. This CDR3 reads CASSKAAGQLNEKLFF. CDR3 DNA: TGTGCCAGCAGCAAAGCCGCGGGACAGTTAAATGAAAAACTGTTTTTT.

This chain uses TRBV27 with TRBJ2-7, with 11 bases that match TRBD2. The CDR3 consists of 16 residues. V shed 5 bases and J 2 bases; nucleotides not matched to a gene: 8. CDR1 is MNHEY and CDR2 is SMNVEV in the germline V gene (reference sequence). The CDR3, as DNA: TGTGCCAGCAGTCCTTATAGCGGGGGGGTTACCTACGAGCAGTACTTC. It yields the protein CASSPYSGGVTYEQYF.

V gene TRBV7-9 combines with J gene TRBJ2-7; 10 bases fit TRBD1. The CDR3 loop spans 16 amino acids. The V gene's germline CDR1 is SEHNR and CDR2 FQNEAQ (reference sequence). The J segment lost 5 bases and the V segment lost 0 bases, leaving 7 bases of the junction unmatched. Written as DNA, the CDR3 is TGTGCCAGCAGCTTAGCGCTTGGACAGGGGGTGGACGAGCAGTACTTC. As protein: CASSLALGQGVDEQYF.

The CDR3 sequence: CASSQGGTFPSTDTQYF. The CDR3 DNA reads as TGCGCCAGCAGCCAAGGTGGGACTTTCCCTAGCACAGATACGCAGTATTTT. V gene TRBV4-3 combines with J gene TRBJ2-3, with D perhaps TRBD2 (6 bases). Germline loops: CDR1 LGHNA, CDR2 YSLEER. The CDR3 has 17 amino acids. Trimming took 1 base from V and 0 from J, leaving 14 bases between them.

V is TRBV5-1 and J is TRBJ1-1; tentative D call: TRBD1 (6 bases). Trimming left V 1 base short and J 3 bases short, with 7 bases between. The CDR3 runs 13 residues. The germline V gene has CDR1 SGHRS and CDR2 YFSETQ. The CDR3, as DNA: TGCGCCAGCAGCTTGAGGGGGTACACTGAAGCTTTCTTT. This translates into CASSLRGYTEAFF.

This chain joins TRBV2 and TRBJ2-6; 9 bases match TRBD2. This CDR3 is 15 amino acids long. Trimming at V came to 7 bases and at J to 4 bases, leaving 5 bases not matched to a gene. Looked up from germline, CDR1 is SNHLY and CDR2 is FYNNEI. For the CDR3, the DNA is TGTGCCAGCAAGCGGGAGGCGGGGGGGGCCAACGTCCTGACTTTC. Translated, it gives CASKREAGGANVLTF.

The chain carries TRBV5-4 and TRBJ2-3, with 7 bases matching TRBD1. Unmatched junction bases numbered 5, after V lost 0 bases and J lost 4 bases. The CDR3 is 15 amino acids. The germline V gene has CDR1 SGHNT and CDR2 YYREEE (reference sequence). CDR3 residues: CASSLVTGSSDTQYF. CDR3 bases: TGTGCCAGCAGCTTGGTGACAGGGAGTTCAGATACGCAGTATTTT.

V is TRBV9 and J is TRBJ1-3, with D tentatively TRBD1 (5 bases). Trimming removed 0 bases from V and 0 bases from J, with 7 bases in between. Germline-derived CDR1 and CDR2 are SGDLS and YYNGEE. CDR3 length: 15 residues. The CDR3 nucleotides are TGTGCCAGCAGCGTAGGTACAGGCTCTGGAAACACCATATATTTT. Amino acids: CASSVGTGSGNTIYF.

The gene calls are TRBV7-2 and TRBJ2-7; 12 bases are shared with TRBD2. The CDR3 totals 19 residues. J lost 6 bases, V lost 3 bases, and 18 bases had no gene match. CDR1 SGHTA and CDR2 FQGNSA come from the germline V gene. This chain's CDR3 is CASSFSFPTSGGYKVEQYF. The CDR3 DNA reads TGTGCCAGCAGCTTCTCTTTCCCGACTAGCGGGGGTTACAAGGTCGAGCAGTACTTC.

The rearrangement joins TRBV4-3 to TRBJ2-1; 9 bases map to TRBD2. Germline V CDR1 and CDR2: LGHNA, YSLEER. The J segment lost 8 bases and the V segment lost 0 bases, leaving 8 bases of the junction unmatched. The CDR3 sequence is 16 residues long. CDR3 sequence (DNA): TGCGCCAGCAGCCAAGATTATGGCGGGGGGGCCTATGAGCAGTTCTTC. Translating gives CASSQDYGGGAYEQFF.

The chain is built from TRBV19 and TRBJ2-1; a possible D gene is TRBD1 (6 bases). Trimming pared 5 bases from V and 1 base from J, leaving 18 bases between. Germline CDR1 is LNHDA and CDR2 is SQIVND (reference sequence). CDR3 length equals 17 residues. The CDR3: CASSYGPDRYSYNEQFF. The CDR3 DNA follows: TGTGCCAGTAGTTATGGGCCAGACAGGTATTCCTACAATGAGCAGTTCTTC.

The genes are TRBV14 and TRBJ2-1; D is ambiguous. The CDR3 has 13 amino acids. With 3 bases removed from V and 9 bases from J, the gap between germline ends came to 12 bases. In germline, CDR1 is SGHDN, CDR2 FVKESK. In nucleotides, the CDR3 is TGTGCCAGCAGCCATGACCCAGGCAGTGAGCAGTTCTTC. This codes for CASSHDPGSEQFF.

This clone occurred once. The chain is built from TRBV30 and TRBJ1-6; tentative D call: TRBD1 (6 bases). The length of the CDR3 is 13 residues. V gave up 4 bases and J gave up 9 bases, with 13 bases separating them. CDR1 GTSNPN and CDR2 SVGIG come from the germline V gene (reference sequence). The CDR3 nucleotides are TGTGCCTGGAAACGGACAGTTAGTTCACCCCTCCACTTT. Translating gives CAWKRTVSSPLHF.